The 27 T cell receptor beta chains listed next were all sequenced from one sample in a study of blood T cell repertoires in COVID-19. Sequencing used immunoSEQ multiplex PCR; TCRdb keeps in-frame clones, though not all of them. The top ten clones hold approximately 25% of a sample with about 98,000 clones, 70% to 80% of them seen once. Sequencing was performed on peripheral blood. The origin of the receptors is a man between 65 and 85 years old with acute or convalescent COVID-19.

CDR3: CASSWGGRVENEQFF. CDR3 DNA: TGTGCCAGCAGCTGGGGGGGGAGAGTAGAGAATGAGCAGTTCTTC. The chain carries TRBV11-1 and TRBJ2-1; 7 bases map to TRBD2. CDR1 is SGHAT, CDR2 FQDESV, per germline (reference sequence). The CDR3 contains 15 residues. Germline trimming cut 4 bases from V and 7 bases from J; bases unmatched to any gene: 10.

The chain uses TRBV11-2 and TRBJ2-5; TRBD1 aligns across 7 bases. V lost 3 bases and J lost 5; bases outside the gene matches: 9. The CDR3 covers 15 residues. From germline, CDR1 is SGHAT and CDR2 FQNNGV. As DNA, the CDR3 is TGTGCCAGCAGCTTTCTGACAGGGCGTGGGGAGACCCAGTACTTC. As protein: CASSFLTGRGETQYF.

V is TRBV5-1 and J is TRBJ2-1; D is possibly TRBD2 (5 bases). The CDR3 has 14 residues. CDR1 is SGHRS and CDR2 is YFSETQ in the germline V gene. The germline V and J ends were trimmed by 2 bases and 4 bases, with 10 bases remaining between them. CDR3 protein: CASSLATGYNEQFF. Here the CDR3 DNA reads TGCGCCAGCAGCTTAGCGACGGGGTACAATGAGCAGTTCTTC.

The chain combines TRBV12-5 with TRBJ2-1; 7 nucleotides align to TRBD2. Trimming at V came to 5 bases and at J to 5 bases, leaving 6 bases not matched to a gene. Germline V gives CDR1 LGHNT, CDR2 FRNRAP. This CDR3 spans 14 amino acids. The CDR3 bases are TGTGCTAGTGGTCGGACTAGTGTCAACAATGAGCAGTTCTTC. Translating gives CASGRTSVNNEQFF.

The rearrangement links TRBV4-2 to TRBJ1-6; D unclear. CDR3 size: 17 residues. The ends were cut back, 0 bases at V and 0 bases at J, with 9 bases in the middle. CDR1 and CDR2 from the germline V gene are LGHNA and YNFKEQ. This CDR3 is CASSQDPRSSYNSPLHF. The CDR3 coding sequence is TGTGCCAGCAGCCAAGACCCTCGGAGCTCCTATAATTCACCCCTCCACTTT.

This rearrangement joins TRBV15 to TRBJ1-5, with a weak D call TRBD1 (6 bases). Looked up from germline, CDR1 is LNHNV and CDR2 is YYDKDF (reference sequence). CDR3 length equals 15 residues. V gave up 0 bases and J gave up 5 bases, with 11 bases separating them. DNA for the CDR3: TGTGCCACCAGCAGAGATCCAGGGGATTATCAGCCCCAGCATTTT. Its translation: CATSRDPGDYQPQHF.

A few counts support this clone. The chain couples TRBV6-5 to TRBJ2-2; no clear D gene. Germline CDR1 is MNHEY and CDR2 is SVGAGI. Trimming took off 0 bases at V and 1 base at J, with 9 bases between the two ends. This CDR3 is built from 16 residues. CDR3 sequence reads: CASSYSFIWNTGELFF. In DNA, the CDR3 is TGTGCCAGCAGTTACTCGTTTATCTGGAACACCGGGGAGCTGTTTTTT.

The rearrangement joins TRBV27 to TRBJ2-7; perhaps TRBD1 as D (6 bases). Trimming removed 9 bases from V and 5 bases from J, with 14 bases in between. This CDR3 contains 12 residues. The germline V gene encodes CDR1 MNHEY and CDR2 SMNVEV (reference sequence). The CDR3 DNA reads as TGTGCCAGAAGAGGGGGATCCGACGAGCAGTACTTC. It yields the protein CARRGGSDEQYF.

The CDR3, as DNA: TGTGCCAGCAGCTACCTTCCGGGACAGGTAATGAACACTGAAGCTTTCTTT. It codes for CASSYLPGQVMNTEAFF. The J gene is TRBJ1-1, the V gene TRBV7-2; TRBD1 aligns across 8 bases. The CDR3 is 17 amino acids. Germline CDR1 is SGHTA and CDR2 is FQGNSA. Germline trimming cut 4 bases from V and 0 bases from J; bases unmatched to any gene: 10.

The rearrangement uses TRBV7-3 and TRBJ2-1, with 9 nucleotides matching TRBD1. Germline-derived CDR1 and CDR2 are SGHTA and FQGTGA. Germline trimming cut 5 bases from V and 2 bases from J; bases unmatched to any gene: 19. The CDR3 has 20 amino acids. The CDR3 region has the DNA TGTGCCAGCAGCGCCCGGGGACAGGGTCCCTCCCGTCTCGCCTACAATGAGCAGTTCTTC. It specifies CASSARGQGPSRLAYNEQFF.

A remark on this clone: At one boundary the junction diverges from the germline segment, which might be a read error. The V gene is TRBV27, the J gene TRBJ1-6; 9 bases align to TRBD1. The CDR3 covers 15 residues. The V gene's germline CDR1 is MNHEY and CDR2 SMNVEV (reference sequence). The CDR3 spells CASSISDRGNSPLHF. The CDR3 bases are TGTGCCAGCAGTATATCGGACAGGGGTAATTCACCCCTCCACTTT.

This clone has a handful of counts. The rearrangement links TRBV9 to TRBJ2-7, with TRBD1 matching over 10 bases. After removal of 2 bases from V and 2 bases from J, the junction contained 1 base not matched to a gene. CDR1 and CDR2 from the germline V gene are SGDLS and YYNGEE. CDR3 length: 14 residues. The DNA for the CDR3 is TGTGCCAGCAGCGTGGGACAGGGGACCTACGAGCAGTACTTC. Its translation is CASSVGQGTYEQYF. Using reference TRBV9 and TRBJ2-7 for the parts outside the CDR3, the full variable domain is DSGVTQTPKHLITATGQRVTLRCSPRSGDLSVYWYQQSLDQGLQFLIQYYNGEERAKGNILERFSAQQFPDLHSELNLSSLELGDSALYFCASSVGQGTYEQYFGPGTRLTVT.

The chain combines TRBV7-9 with TRBJ1-4; the D is unclear. Germline loops: CDR1 SEHNR, CDR2 FQNEAQ (reference sequence). V was shortened by 2 bases and J by 10 bases, with 14 bases between the two germline ends. The CDR3 has 14 residues. The CDR3 protein is CASSLKSFPGKLFF. CDR3 DNA sequence: TGTGCCAGCAGCTTAAAAAGCTTCCCCGGAAAACTGTTTTTT. Filled out from reference TRBV7-9 and TRBJ1-4, the complete variable domain reads DTGVSQNPRHKITKRGQNVTFRCDPISEHNRLYWYRQTLGQGPEFLTYFQNEAQLEKSRLLSDRFSAERPKGSFSTLEIQRTEQGDSAMYLCASSLKSFPGKLFFGSGTQLSVL.

V gene TRBV7-9 combines with J gene TRBJ2-4, with D uncertain. The CDR3 contains 13 residues. Germline CDR1 SEHNR, CDR2 FQNEAQ (reference sequence). V lost 2 bases and J lost 7, with 9 bases in between. The CDR3 nucleotides read TGTGCCAGCAGCTTACCGGGTTGGAACATTCAGTACTTC. It specifies CASSLPGWNIQYF.

This clone was observed at least ten times. This chain's CDR3 is CASSYWVGTGSYEQYF. As DNA, the CDR3 is TGTGCCAGCAGTTATTGGGTCGGGACAGGTTCCTACGAGCAGTACTTC. This chain connects TRBV6-6 to TRBJ2-7, with TRBD1 matching 8 bases. The V gene's germline CDR1 is MNHNY and CDR2 SVGAGI (reference sequence). With V trimmed by 3 bases and J by 1 base, 8 bases remained unmatched. CDR3 length: 16 amino acids.

The chain has TRBV7-9 and TRBJ1-6, with 9 bases matching TRBD1. This CDR3 is 15 amino acids long. CDR1 and CDR2 from the germline V gene are SEHNR and FQNEAQ (reference sequence). With 5 bases clipped from V and 10 bases from J, the junction kept 9 bases outside the gene matches. Here the CDR3 reads CASSLPGTGRSPLHF. The CDR3 DNA follows: TGTGCCAGCAGCCTCCCCGGGACAGGGAGGTCACCCCTCCACTTT. Drawing the rest from reference TRBV7-9 and TRBJ1-6, the complete variable domain is DTGVSQNPRHKITKRGQNVTFRCDPISEHNRLYWYRQTLGQGPEFLTYFQNEAQLEKSRLLSDRFSAERPKGSFSTLEIQRTEQGDSAMYLCASSLPGTGRSPLHFGNGTRLTVT.

The chain employs TRBV2 and TRBJ2-3, with 7 bases aligning to TRBD2. V shed 6 bases, J shed 0 bases, and the junction held 9 bases outside the gene matches. Germline assignment: CDR1 SNHLY and CDR2 FYNNEI. The CDR3 is made up of 16 amino acids. The CDR3 loop reads CASRGDYTTSTDTQYF. The CDR3 nucleotides read TGTGCCAGCAGAGGGGACTACACGACTAGCACAGATACGCAGTATTTT.

The V call is TRBV29-1, the J call TRBJ1-4; the match to TRBD1 covers 7 bases. The CDR3 is 12 amino acids. The ends lost 5 bases at V and 8 bases at J; junction bases unmatched: 5. The germline gives CDR1 SQVTM, CDR2 ANQGSEA. CDR3 coding DNA: TGCAGCGTTAAACAGGGGAACGAAAAACTGTTTTTT. Its translation: CSVKQGNEKLFF.

There are a few counts of this clone. The V call is TRBV7-2, the J call TRBJ2-7; TRBD2 aligns across 13 bases. The germline V gene has CDR1 SGHTA and CDR2 FQGNSA. The V segment lost 5 bases and the J segment 3 bases; nucleotides outside the gene matches: 7. There are 16 residues in the CDR3. Here the CDR3 DNA reads TGTGCCAGCAGCGGGTGGACTAGCGGGAGACGCTACGAGCAGTACTTC. Amino acid sequence: CASSGWTSGRRYEQYF.

The CDR3 loop reads CASTPRDSGEKLFF. The CDR3 nucleotides are TGTGCCAGCACCCCTCGCGACTCTGGAGAAAAACTGTTTTTT. V gene TRBV3-1 (or the pseudogene TRBV3-2) combines with J gene TRBJ1-4; no reliable D call. There are 14 residues in the CDR3. Germline V gene sequence: CDR1 LGHDT, CDR2 YNNKEL (reference sequence). V lost 7 bases, J lost 8 bases, and 17 bases lay in between.

V usage is TRBV5-6 and J usage is TRBJ2-4, with 11 bases that match TRBD2. With V trimmed by 5 bases and J by 8 bases, 9 bases remained unmatched. Germline V gene data show CDR1 as SGHDT and CDR2 as YYEEEE. CDR3 length equals 15 residues. For the CDR3, the DNA is TGTGCCAGCAGTTTTAGCGGGAGGGCGCGTGACATTCAGTACTTC. This codes for CASSFSGRARDIQYF.

V gene TRBV9 combines with J gene TRBJ2-1, with D tentatively TRBD1 (6 bases). Trimming cost V 0 bases and J 7 bases, with 14 bases left between them. The germline gives CDR1 SGDLS, CDR2 YYNGEE. The CDR3 length is 15 residues. CDR3 nucleotide sequence: TGTGCCAGCAGCGTAGACGGCAGGGGAAAGAATGAGCAGTTCTTC. It translates to CASSVDGRGKNEQFF.

The chain employs TRBV9 and TRBJ2-1, with 9 bases that match TRBD2. After removal of 1 base from V and 6 bases from J, the junction contained 14 bases not matched to a gene. The CDR3 spans 18 residues. In germline, CDR1 is SGDLS, CDR2 YYNGEE. CDR3 in DNA: TGTGCCAGCAGCGTACTAGGAGGTGGGCGGGAGGGCCTCAATGAGCAGTTCTTC. Translation: CASSVLGGGREGLNEQFF.

This clone was found once. The chain uses TRBV11-2 and TRBJ1-2; 8 bases align to TRBD1. Germline loops: CDR1 SGHAT, CDR2 FQNNGV. The CDR3 consists of 15 residues. V was clipped by 2 bases and J by 8 bases; unmatched bases: 10. For the CDR3, the DNA is TGTGCCAGCAGCTTATGGACAGGGAGCGAATTAGGCTACACCTTC. It yields the protein CASSLWTGSELGYTF. Variable domain in full (rest from reference TRBV11-2 and TRBJ1-2): EAGVAQSPRYKIIEKRQSVAFWCNPISGHATLYWYQQILGQGPKLLIQFQNNGVVDDSQLPKDRFSAERLKGVDSTLKIQPAKLEDSAVYLCASSLWTGSELGYTFGSGTRLTVV.

Only a few counts were recorded for this clone. The chain couples TRBV7-2 to TRBJ1-2; TRBD1 aligns across 7 bases. V was pared by 3 bases and J by 6 bases, with 7 bases of the junction left unmatched. CDR1 is SGHTA, CDR2 FQGNSA, per germline. The length of the CDR3 is 14 residues. The CDR3 DNA reads TGTGCCAGCAGCTTTGGGACAGCGCAACATGGCTACACCTTC. Protein product: CASSFGTAQHGYTF.

This rearrangement joins TRBV5-1 to TRBJ2-5; TRBD2 matches at 8 bases. Germline V gives CDR1 SGHRS, CDR2 YFSETQ. This CDR3 has 15 amino acids. J lost 2 bases, V lost 0 bases, and 3 bases had no gene match. The CDR3 nucleotides read TGCGCCAGCAGCTTGGCCTTAGCGGGGCAAGAGACCCAGTACTTC. Translating gives CASSLALAGQETQYF.

The chain combines TRBV2 with TRBJ2-1, with 8 bases lining up with TRBD2. The V gene end was trimmed by 9 bases and the J gene end by 8 bases; junction bases not matched to a gene: 15. Germline V gene data show CDR1 as SNHLY and CDR2 as FYNNEI. This CDR3 spans 15 amino acids. CDR3: CASRKGLGFSDEQFF. CDR3 in DNA: TGTGCCAGTCGAAAGGGACTAGGTTTTAGCGATGAGCAGTTCTTC.